This TCR beta chain comes out of a study of CD8 T cells in Susac syndrome. The germline V gene encodes CDR1 MNHEY and CDR2 SMNVEV (reference sequence). The CDR3 runs to 13 residues. The V gene lost 8 bases and the J gene lost 1 base, with 11 bases spanning the gap. Reverse transcription of about 0.45 to 1 ug RNA was carried out with random hexamers. TCRdb re-called the immunoSEQ multiplex PCR reads through MiXCR, storing one row per CDR3 protein. This sample has about 52,000 distinct CDR3 sequences, with around 93% found just once. This receptor was obtained from a human donor with multiple sclerosis. V and J are TRBV27 and TRBJ1-1, with unresolved D. The sample comprised CD8+ T cells from PBMCs. The CDR3, as DNA: TGTGCCAGCGCCTGGCAGGCGAACACTGAAGCTTTCTTT. This encodes CASAWQANTEAFF.